This TCR beta chain came from a study of cytomegalovirus exposure and HLA in healthy donors. About the study: In terms of ancestry, the Caucasian-associated cluster contained about four fifths of the roughly 400 genotyped donors.

Study outcomes and limitations: Some V segments could not be told apart, so they were left out, TRBV6-2 and TRBV6-3 among them. Most TCR beta V segments were productive about 87% or about 30% of the time in an earlier analysis.

The PCR employed 60 Vbeta primers together with 13 Jbeta primers. The data were produced by immunoSEQ multiplex PCR, yet TCRdb's version contains in-frame clones alone and is incomplete. The sample yields more than 200,000 clones, roughly four fifths seen once. For this clone: Its antigen is as yet unknown.

The CDR3 contains 14 residues. Germline V gene lookup returns CDR1 LGHNA and CDR2 YNFKEQ. V lost 4 bases to trimming and J lost 9 bases, with 15 bases between them. The sample taken for sequencing was PBMCs. The sequence was collected from a girl between 10 and 17 years old in good health and CMV-seronegative. J is TRBJ1-4 and V is TRBV4-2, with D uncertain. The DNA for the CDR3 is TGTGCCAGCAGCCGAGGCGGGGATGGGAAAAAACTGTTTTTT. Encoded protein: CASSRGGDGKKLFF.